This TCR beta chain comes out of a study of blood T cell repertoires in COVID-19. Study-wide context: Samples of COVID-19 (acute and convalescent) were obtained from the United States, Italy and Spain. PBMCs, B-cell-depleted T cells, or T cells provided the cDNA or gDNA that made up the material.

Patients at the Seattle site were enrolled during active infection and followed longitudinally. V was pared by 4 bases and J by 7 bases, with 11 bases between. CDR1 PRHDT and CDR2 FYEKMQ come from the germline V gene (reference sequence). The CDR3 consists of 13 residues. Authors' data handling: Reference gene primer amplification gave nucleated cell count estimates. Assay: immunoSEQ multiplex PCR; the TCRdb copy retains only in-frame clones and omits some. V and J calls and clone size are copied from that table; D and trimming were computed from the DNA. The repertoire holds about 270,000 clones, with 86% as singletons.

The specimen sequenced was peripheral blood. The chain joins TRBV13 to TRBJ2-1; tentative D call: TRBD2 (6 bases). This sequence originates from a woman aged 25 to 39 with COVID-19, enrolled during active disease. The CDR3 region is CASSSTGENEQFF. For the CDR3, the DNA is TGTGCCAGCAGCTCGACGGGGGAGAATGAGCAGTTCTTC.